This T cell receptor (beta chain) was documented in a study of cytomegalovirus exposure and HLA in healthy donors. PCR primers comprised 60 Vbeta and 13 Jbeta primers. Under the authors' procedure: The count from a later analysis was tens of millions of unique TCR beta chains, around 11 million of them shared. Some clones are missing from TCRdb's copy, which holds only in-frame ones; the method was immunoSEQ multiplex PCR. For V, J and clone size, that table is used; D and trimming come from the DNA. The repertoire includes around 90,000 clones, around three quarters of them detected once, and 0.55% to 0.65% sits in the top ten. This CDR3 region has 16 residues. CDR1 is PRHDT, CDR2 FYEKMQ, per germline (reference sequence). J was trimmed by 6 bases and V by 3 bases; bases with no gene match: 8. Regarding this clone: Its antigen is as yet unknown.

Whole-study findings and limits: Earlier analysis found most TCR beta V segments productive about 87% or about 30% of the time.

The source of this sequence is a man aged 25-40 years in good health and CMV-seronegative. The source material was PBMCs. This chain links TRBV13 with TRBJ2-2, with 9 bases matching TRBD1. Written as DNA, the CDR3 is TGTGCCAGCAGCTTGGAGGGGACAGGGAGGTCCGGGGAGCTGTTTTTT. Residues: CASSLEGTGRSGELFF.